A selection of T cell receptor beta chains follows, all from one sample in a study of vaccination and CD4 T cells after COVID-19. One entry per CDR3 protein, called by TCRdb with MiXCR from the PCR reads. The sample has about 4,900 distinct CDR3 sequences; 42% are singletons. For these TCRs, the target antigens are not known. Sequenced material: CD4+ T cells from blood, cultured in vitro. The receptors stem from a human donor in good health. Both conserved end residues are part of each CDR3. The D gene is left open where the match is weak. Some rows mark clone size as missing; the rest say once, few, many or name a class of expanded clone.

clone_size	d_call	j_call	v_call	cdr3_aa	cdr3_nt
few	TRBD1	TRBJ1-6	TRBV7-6	CASSLNRYGTGNNSPLHF	TGTGCCAGCAGCCTAAACCGCTACGGGACAGGGAATAATTCACCCCTCCACTTT
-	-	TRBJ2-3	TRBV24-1	CATSGTGGPDTQYF	TGTGCCACCAGTGGCACGGGGGGCCCGGATACGCAGTATTTT
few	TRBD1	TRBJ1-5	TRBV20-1	CSARTQGDQPQHF	TGCAGTGCTAGAACACAGGGGGATCAGCCCCAGCATTTT
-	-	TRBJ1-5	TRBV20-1	CSARSNRVGGQPQHF	TGCAGTGCTAGGTCGAACAGGGTGGGTGGTCAGCCCCAGCATTTT
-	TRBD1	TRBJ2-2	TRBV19	CASSWDRFVTGELFF	TGTGCCAGTAGTTGGGACAGGTTTGTGACCGGGGAGCTGTTTTTT
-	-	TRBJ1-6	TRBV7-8	CASSKNGGNSPLHF	TGTGCCAGCAGTAAGAACGGGGGAAATTCACCCCTCCACTTT
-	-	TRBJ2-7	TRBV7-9	CASSLKVSGALDEQYF	TGTGCCAGCAGCTTAAAGGTATCGGGGGCCTTGGACGAGCAGTACTTC
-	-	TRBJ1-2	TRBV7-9	CASSLMARDPDGYTF	TGTGCCAGCAGCTTAATGGCCCGGGACCCGGATGGCTACACCTTC
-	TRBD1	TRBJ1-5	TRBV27	CASRRQGAHNQPQHF	TGTGCCAGCAGACGACAGGGGGCCCACAATCAGCCCCAGCATTTT
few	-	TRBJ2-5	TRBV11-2	CASSGMGLQQETQYF	TGTGCCAGCAGCGGAATGGGGCTGCAACAAGAGACCCAGTACTTC
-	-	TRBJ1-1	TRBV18	CASSPKGVLNTEAFF	TGTGCCAGCTCACCGAAAGGGGTTTTGAACACTGAAGCTTTCTTT
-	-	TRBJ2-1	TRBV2	CASIVDNEQFF	TGTGCCAGCATCGTGGACAATGAGCAGTTCTTC
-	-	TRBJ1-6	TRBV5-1	CASSLGVNSPLHF	TGCGCCAGCAGCTTGGGGGTTAATTCACCCCTCCACTTT
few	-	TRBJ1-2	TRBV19	CASIGADSANYGYTF	TGTGCCAGTATAGGGGCGGATAGTGCTAACTATGGCTACACCTTC
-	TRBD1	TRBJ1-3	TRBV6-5	CASSSGGVDTIYF	TGTGCCAGCAGTTCAGGGGGGGTGGACACCATATATTTT
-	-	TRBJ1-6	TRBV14	CASSQDRSSYNSPLHF	TGTGCCAGCAGCCAAGACAGAAGCTCCTATAATTCACCCCTCCACTTT
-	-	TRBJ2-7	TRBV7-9	CASSLGARGGPTYEQYF	TGTGCCAGCAGCTTAGGGGCGAGAGGGGGGCCCACCTACGAGCAGTACTTC
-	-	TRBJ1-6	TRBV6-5	CASSSGAAYNSPLHF	TGTGCCAGCAGTTCAGGGGCTGCCTATAATTCACCCCTCCACTTT
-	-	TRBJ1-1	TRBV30	CAWTRENTEAFF	TGTGCCTGGACAAGGGAGAACACTGAAGCTTTCTTT
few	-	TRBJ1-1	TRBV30	CAWSVSGREAFF	TGTGCCTGGAGTGTATCGGGCCGTGAAGCTTTCTTT
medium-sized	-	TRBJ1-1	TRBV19	CASSIYREAFF	TGTGCCAGTAGTATCTACAGAGAAGCTTTCTTT
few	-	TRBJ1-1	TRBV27	CASSLRFGEAFF	TGTGCCAGCAGTTTAAGGTTCGGGGAAGCTTTCTTT
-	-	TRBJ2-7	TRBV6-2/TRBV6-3	CASSYLLYYEQYF	TGTGCCAGCAGTTACCTCCTTTACTACGAGCAGTACTTC
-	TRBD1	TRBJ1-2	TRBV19	CASSMTWGQDEGYTF	TGTGCCAGTAGTATGACTTGGGGACAGGATGAGGGCTACACCTTC
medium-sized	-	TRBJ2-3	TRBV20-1	CSARVGSDTQYF	TGCAGTGCTAGAGTCGGTTCAGATACGCAGTATTTT
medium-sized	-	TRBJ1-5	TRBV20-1	CSARAGSYSNQPQHF	TGCAGTGCTAGGGCAGGCTCTTATAGCAATCAGCCCCAGCATTTT
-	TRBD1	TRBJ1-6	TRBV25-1	CASKPEGQGANSPLHF	TGTGCCAGCAAGCCCGAGGGACAGGGCGCTAATTCACCCCTCCACTTT
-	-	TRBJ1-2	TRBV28	CASTNRGAPNYGYTF	TGTGCCAGCACCAACCGGGGGGCGCCTAACTATGGCTACACCTTC
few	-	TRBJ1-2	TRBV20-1	CSASMQNYGYTF	TGCAGTGCTAGTATGCAGAACTATGGCTACACCTTC
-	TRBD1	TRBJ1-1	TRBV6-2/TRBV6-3	CASRPHTGVTEAFF	TGTGCCAGCAGACCACATACAGGGGTCACTGAAGCTTTCTTT
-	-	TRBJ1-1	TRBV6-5	CASSWSGKSPGMNTEAFF	TGTGCCAGCAGTTGGTCCGGCAAGTCCCCTGGAATGAACACTGAAGCTTTCTTT
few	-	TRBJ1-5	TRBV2	CASSGEGNQPQHF	TGTGCCAGCAGTGGTGAGGGGAATCAGCCCCAGCATTTT
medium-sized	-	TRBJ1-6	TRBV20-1	CSASPGLNNSPLHF	TGCAGTGCCAGCCCGGGCCTTAATAATTCACCCCTCCACTTT
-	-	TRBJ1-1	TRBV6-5	CASSYGHLNTEAFF	TGTGCCAGCAGTTACGGACACTTGAACACTGAAGCTTTCTTT
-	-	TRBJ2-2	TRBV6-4	CASSAGNTGELFF	TGTGCCAGCAGTGCAGGGAACACCGGGGAGCTGTTTTTT
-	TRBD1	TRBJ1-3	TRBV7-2	CASSSRGRAAGNTIYF	TGTGCCAGCAGCTCAAGGGGGCGGGCGGCTGGAAACACCATATATTTT
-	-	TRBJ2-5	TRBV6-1	CAAIRGLETQYF	TGTGCCGCCATCCGGGGCTTGGAGACCCAGTACTTC
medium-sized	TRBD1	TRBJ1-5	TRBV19	CASSLDRGLVQPQHF	TGTGCCAGTAGCCTGGACAGGGGGCTAGTTCAGCCCCAGCATTTT
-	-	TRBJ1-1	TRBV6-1	CASMIVESEAFF	TGTGCCAGCATGATAGTAGAGAGTGAAGCTTTCTTT
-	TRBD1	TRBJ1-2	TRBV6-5	CASSSIRDRGGYGYTF	TGTGCCAGCAGTTCCATAAGGGACAGGGGCGGCTATGGCTACACCTTC
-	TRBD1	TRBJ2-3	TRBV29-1	CSVGSTGASTDTQYF	TGCAGCGTCGGATCGACAGGGGCTAGCACAGATACGCAGTATTTT
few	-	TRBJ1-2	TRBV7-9	CASSLAGDGYTF	TGTGCCAGCAGCTTGGCAGGGGATGGCTACACCTTC
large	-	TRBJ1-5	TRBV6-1	CASIREANQPQHF	TGTGCCAGCATCCGAGAGGCAAATCAGCCCCAGCATTTT
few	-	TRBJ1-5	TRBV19	CASSINLWGAGQPQHF	TGTGCCAGTAGTATCAATTTGTGGGGGGCAGGGCAGCCCCAGCATTTT
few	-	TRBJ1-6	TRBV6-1	CATSPPRGRNSPLHF	TGTGCCACCTCGCCACCCCGGGGGAGGAATTCACCCCTCCACTTT
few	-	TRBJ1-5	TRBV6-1	CASSVDGRGGIGNQPQHF	TGTGCCAGCAGTGTAGATGGCAGGGGCGGTATCGGCAATCAGCCCCAGCATTTT
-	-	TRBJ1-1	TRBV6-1	CASSESPVERTFF	TGTGCCAGCAGTGAAAGCCCCGTCGAGAGGACTTTCTTT
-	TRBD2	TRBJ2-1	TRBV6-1	CASSRRLAATYNEQFF	TGTGCCAGCAGCCGCAGACTAGCAGCCACCTACAATGAGCAGTTCTTC
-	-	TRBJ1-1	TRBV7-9	CASSLEGRYTEAFF	TGTGCCAGCAGCTTAGAGGGTAGGTACACTGAAGCTTTCTTT
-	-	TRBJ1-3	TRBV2	CASVLAAGNTIYF	TGTGCCAGCGTGCTAGCAGCTGGAAACACCATATATTTT
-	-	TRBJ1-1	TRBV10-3	CAISESVNTEAFF	TGTGCCATCAGTGAATCGGTGAACACTGAAGCTTTCTTT
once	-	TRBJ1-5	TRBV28	CASSLHIGGSNQPQHF	TGTGCCAGCAGTTTGCATATCGGCGGGAGCAATCAGCCCCAGCATTTT
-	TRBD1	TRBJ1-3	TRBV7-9	CASSRTGSGNTIYF	TGTGCCAGCAGCCGGACAGGTTCCGGAAACACCATATATTTT
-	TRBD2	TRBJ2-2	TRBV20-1	CSARPLSGGNTGELFF	TGCAGTGCTAGACCTCTCAGCGGGGGAAACACCGGGGAGCTGTTTTTT